This T cell receptor beta chain was recovered during a study of T cell responses to AZD1222 COVID-19 vaccine. The germline gives CDR1 MGHDK, CDR2 SYGVNS. V lost 4 bases to trimming and J lost 6 bases; unmatched junction nucleotides: 11. The CDR3 has 16 residues. Measured with immunoSEQ multiplex PCR; TCRdb has only the in-frame clones, and not every one. This repertoire shows 140,000 to 150,000 clones, roughly 90% found once; its top ten account for approximately 3.5%. The TCR sequence derives from an adult who received the AZD1222 COVID-19 vaccine. The genes are TRBV25-1 and TRBJ2-1; 8 bases line up with TRBD2. This specimen was peripheral blood, taken 28 days after the second AZD1222 dose. CDR3 amino acids: CASSASTGLGTNEQFF. The CDR3 DNA follows: TGTGCCAGCAGTGCCTCAACGGGACTAGGGACCAATGAGCAGTTCTTC.